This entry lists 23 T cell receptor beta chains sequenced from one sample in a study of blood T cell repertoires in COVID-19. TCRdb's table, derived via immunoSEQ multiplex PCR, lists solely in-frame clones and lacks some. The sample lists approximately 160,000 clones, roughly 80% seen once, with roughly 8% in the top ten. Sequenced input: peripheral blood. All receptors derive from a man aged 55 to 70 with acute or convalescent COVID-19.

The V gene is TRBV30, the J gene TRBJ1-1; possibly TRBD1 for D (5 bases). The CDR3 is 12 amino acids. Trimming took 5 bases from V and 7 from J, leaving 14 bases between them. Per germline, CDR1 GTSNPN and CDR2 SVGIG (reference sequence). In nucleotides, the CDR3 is TGTGCCTGGCAGCCGGGGGTGAATGAAGCTTTCTTT. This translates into CAWQPGVNEAFF.

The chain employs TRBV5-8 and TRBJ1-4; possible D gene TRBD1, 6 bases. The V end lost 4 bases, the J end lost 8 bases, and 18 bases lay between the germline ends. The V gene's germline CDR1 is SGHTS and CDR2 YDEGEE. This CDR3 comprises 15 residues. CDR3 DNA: TGTGCCAGCAGCCAAAGACAGGTCGGGAAAGAAAAACTGTTTTTT. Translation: CASSQRQVGKEKLFF.

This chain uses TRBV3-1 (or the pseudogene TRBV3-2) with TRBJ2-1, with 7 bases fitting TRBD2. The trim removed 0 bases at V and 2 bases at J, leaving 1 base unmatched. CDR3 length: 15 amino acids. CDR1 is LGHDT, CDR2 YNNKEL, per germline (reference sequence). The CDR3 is CASSQEGGAYNEQFF. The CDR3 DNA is TGTGCCAGCAGCCAAGAGGGGGGGGCCTACAATGAGCAGTTCTTC.

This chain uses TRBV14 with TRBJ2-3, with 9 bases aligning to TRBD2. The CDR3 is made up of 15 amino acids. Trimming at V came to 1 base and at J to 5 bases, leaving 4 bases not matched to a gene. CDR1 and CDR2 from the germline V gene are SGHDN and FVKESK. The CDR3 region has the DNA TGTGCCAGCAGCCAAGGACTAGCGGTTCAAGATACGCAGTATTTT. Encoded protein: CASSQGLAVQDTQYF.

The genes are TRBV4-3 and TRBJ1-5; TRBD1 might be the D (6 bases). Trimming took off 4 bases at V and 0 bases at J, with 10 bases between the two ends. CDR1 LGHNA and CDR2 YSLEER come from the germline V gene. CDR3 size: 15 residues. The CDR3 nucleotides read TGCGCCAGCAGCCCTACAGGGTTTAGCAATCAGCCCCAGCATTTT. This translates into CASSPTGFSNQPQHF.

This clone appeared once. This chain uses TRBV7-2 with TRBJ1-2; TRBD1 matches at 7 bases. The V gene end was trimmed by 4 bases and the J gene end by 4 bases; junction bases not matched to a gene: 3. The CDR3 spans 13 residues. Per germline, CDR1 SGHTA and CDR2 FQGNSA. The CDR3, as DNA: TGTGCCAGCAGCTCCAACAGGGGCTATGGCTACACCTTC. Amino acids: CASSSNRGYGYTF. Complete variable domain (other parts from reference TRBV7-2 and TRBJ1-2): GAGVSQSPSNKVTEKGKDVELRCDPISGHTALYWYRQSLGQGLEFLIYFQGNSAPDKSGLPSDRFSAERTGGSVSTLTIQRTQQEDSAVYLCASSSNRGYGYTFGSGTRLTVV.

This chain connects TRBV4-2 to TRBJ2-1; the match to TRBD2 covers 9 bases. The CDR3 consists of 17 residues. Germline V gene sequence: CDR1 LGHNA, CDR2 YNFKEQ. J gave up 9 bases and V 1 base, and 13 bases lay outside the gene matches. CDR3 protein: CASSQAAKAGGAGEQFF. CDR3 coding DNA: TGTGCCAGCAGCCAAGCCGCTAAGGCGGGGGGGGCAGGTGAGCAGTTCTTC.

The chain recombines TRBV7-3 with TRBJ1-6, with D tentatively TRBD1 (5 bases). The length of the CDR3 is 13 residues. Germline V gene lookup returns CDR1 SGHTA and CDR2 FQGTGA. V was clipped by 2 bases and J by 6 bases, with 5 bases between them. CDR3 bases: TGTGCCAGCAGCTTAGACAGTAATTCACCCCTCCACTTT. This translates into CASSLDSNSPLHF.

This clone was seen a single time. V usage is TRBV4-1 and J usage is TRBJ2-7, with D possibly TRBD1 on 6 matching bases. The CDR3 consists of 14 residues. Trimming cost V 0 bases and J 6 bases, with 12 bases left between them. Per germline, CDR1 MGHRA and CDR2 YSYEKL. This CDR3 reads CASSQDWGPVEQYF. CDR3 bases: TGCGCCAGCAGCCAAGATTGGGGGCCAGTCGAGCAGTACTTC.

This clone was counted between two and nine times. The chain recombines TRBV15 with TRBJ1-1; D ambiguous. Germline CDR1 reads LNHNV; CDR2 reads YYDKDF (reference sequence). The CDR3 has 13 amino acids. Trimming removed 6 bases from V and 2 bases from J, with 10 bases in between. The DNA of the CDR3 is TGTGCCACCAGAGACATTTTAAACACTGAAGCTTTCTTT. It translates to CATRDILNTEAFF.

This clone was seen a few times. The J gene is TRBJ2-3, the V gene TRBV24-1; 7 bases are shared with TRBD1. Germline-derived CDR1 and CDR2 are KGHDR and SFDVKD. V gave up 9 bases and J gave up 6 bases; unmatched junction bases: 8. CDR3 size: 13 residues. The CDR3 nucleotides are TGTGCCACCGGTGGACAGGTGGGGGATACGCAGTATTTT. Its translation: CATGGQVGDTQYF.

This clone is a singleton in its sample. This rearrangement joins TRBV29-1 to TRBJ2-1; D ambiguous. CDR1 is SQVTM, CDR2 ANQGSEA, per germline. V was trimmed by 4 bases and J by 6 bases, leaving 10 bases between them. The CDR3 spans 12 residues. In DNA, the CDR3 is TGCAGCGTTGGAAGCGATTTCAATGAGCAGTTCTTC. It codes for CSVGSDFNEQFF.

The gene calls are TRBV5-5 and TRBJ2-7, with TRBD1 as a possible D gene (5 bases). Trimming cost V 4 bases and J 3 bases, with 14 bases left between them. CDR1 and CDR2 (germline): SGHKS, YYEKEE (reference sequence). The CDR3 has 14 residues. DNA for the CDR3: TGTGCCAGCAGCCTTGAGACAGTTCTCTACGAGCAGTACTTC. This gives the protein CASSLETVLYEQYF.

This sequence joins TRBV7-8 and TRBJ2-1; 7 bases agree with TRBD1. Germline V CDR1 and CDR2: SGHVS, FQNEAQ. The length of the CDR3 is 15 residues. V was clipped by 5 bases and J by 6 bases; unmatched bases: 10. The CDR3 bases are TGTGCCAGCAGCCCCCGGGACAGCCATAGCAATGAGCAGTTCTTC. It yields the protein CASSPRDSHSNEQFF.

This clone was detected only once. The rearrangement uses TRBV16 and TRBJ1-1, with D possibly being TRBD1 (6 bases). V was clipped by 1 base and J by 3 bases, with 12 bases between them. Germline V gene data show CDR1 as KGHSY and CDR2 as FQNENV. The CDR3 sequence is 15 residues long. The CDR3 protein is CASSQWGRTDTEAFF. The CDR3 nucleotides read TGTGCCAGCAGCCAATGGGGAAGGACAGACACTGAAGCTTTCTTT.

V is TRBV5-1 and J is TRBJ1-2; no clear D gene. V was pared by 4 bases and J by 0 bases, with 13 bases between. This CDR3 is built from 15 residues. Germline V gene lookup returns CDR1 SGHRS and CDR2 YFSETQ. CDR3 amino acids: CASSRTLGANYGYTF. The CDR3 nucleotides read TGCGCCAGCAGCCGAACCCTAGGAGCTAACTATGGCTACACCTTC.

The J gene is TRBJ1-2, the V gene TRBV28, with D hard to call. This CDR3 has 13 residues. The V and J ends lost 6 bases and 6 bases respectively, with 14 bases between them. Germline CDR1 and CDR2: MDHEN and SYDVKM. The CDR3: CASSTSGYHGYTF. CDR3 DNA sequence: TGTGCCAGCAGCACTAGTGGGTATCATGGCTACACCTTC.

The CDR3 reads CASSPGQGPTYEQYF. The CDR3 bases are TGTGCCAGCTCACCGGGACAGGGGCCAACCTACGAGCAGTACTTC. This chain uses TRBV18 with TRBJ2-7; 10 bases match TRBD1. With 3 bases clipped from V and 2 bases from J, the junction kept 4 bases outside the gene matches. This CDR3 spans 15 amino acids. Per the germline V gene, CDR1 is KGHSH and CDR2 is LQKENI.

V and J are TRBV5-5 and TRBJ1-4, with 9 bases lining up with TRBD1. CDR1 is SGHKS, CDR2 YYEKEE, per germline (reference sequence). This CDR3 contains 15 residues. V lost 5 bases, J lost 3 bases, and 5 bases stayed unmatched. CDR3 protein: CASRPQGAANEKLFF. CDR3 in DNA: TGTGCCAGCAGACCACAGGGGGCGGCTAATGAAAAACTGTTTTTT.

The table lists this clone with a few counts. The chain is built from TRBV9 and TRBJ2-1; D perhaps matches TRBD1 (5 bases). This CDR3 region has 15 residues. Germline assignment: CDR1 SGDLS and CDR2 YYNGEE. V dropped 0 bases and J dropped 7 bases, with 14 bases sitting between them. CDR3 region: CASSVGVATVNEQFF. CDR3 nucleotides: TGTGCCAGCAGCGTAGGCGTCGCGACAGTGAATGAGCAGTTCTTC.

Written as DNA, the CDR3 is TGTGCCAGCAGCGTGGGGACAGGGGGCGGAGGCTATGGCTACACCTTC. It is translated as CASSVGTGGGGYGYTF. The chain has TRBV9 and TRBJ1-2, with 12 bases aligning to TRBD1. This CDR3 comprises 16 residues. Germline V gene sequence: CDR1 SGDLS, CDR2 YYNGEE. The J segment lost 4 bases and the V segment lost 2 bases, leaving 6 bases of the junction unmatched.

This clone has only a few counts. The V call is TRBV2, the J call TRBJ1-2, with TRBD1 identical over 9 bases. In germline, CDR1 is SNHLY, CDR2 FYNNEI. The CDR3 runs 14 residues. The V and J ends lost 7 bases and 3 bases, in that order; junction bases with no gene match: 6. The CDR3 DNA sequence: TGTGCCAGCAATAGGGACAGGGAGGACTATGGCTACACCTTC. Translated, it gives CASNRDREDYGYTF.

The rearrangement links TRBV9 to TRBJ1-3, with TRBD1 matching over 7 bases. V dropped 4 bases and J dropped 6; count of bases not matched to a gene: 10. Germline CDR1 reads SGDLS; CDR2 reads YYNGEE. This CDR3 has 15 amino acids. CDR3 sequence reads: CASSWWTGKTNTIYF. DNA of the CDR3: TGTGCCAGCAGCTGGTGGACAGGAAAGACAAACACCATATATTTT.